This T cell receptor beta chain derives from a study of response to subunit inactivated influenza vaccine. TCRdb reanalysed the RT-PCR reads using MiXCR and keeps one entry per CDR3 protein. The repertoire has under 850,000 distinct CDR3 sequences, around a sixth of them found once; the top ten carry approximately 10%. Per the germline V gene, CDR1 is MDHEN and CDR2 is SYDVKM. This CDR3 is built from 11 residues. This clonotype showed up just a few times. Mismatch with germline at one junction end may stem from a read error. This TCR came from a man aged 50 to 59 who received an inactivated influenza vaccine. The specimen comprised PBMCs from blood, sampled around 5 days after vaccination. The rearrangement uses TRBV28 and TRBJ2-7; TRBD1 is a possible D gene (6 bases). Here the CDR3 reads CASTSNRVKTF. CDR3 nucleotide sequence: TGTGCCAGCACTTCCAACAGGGTGAAGACCTTC.